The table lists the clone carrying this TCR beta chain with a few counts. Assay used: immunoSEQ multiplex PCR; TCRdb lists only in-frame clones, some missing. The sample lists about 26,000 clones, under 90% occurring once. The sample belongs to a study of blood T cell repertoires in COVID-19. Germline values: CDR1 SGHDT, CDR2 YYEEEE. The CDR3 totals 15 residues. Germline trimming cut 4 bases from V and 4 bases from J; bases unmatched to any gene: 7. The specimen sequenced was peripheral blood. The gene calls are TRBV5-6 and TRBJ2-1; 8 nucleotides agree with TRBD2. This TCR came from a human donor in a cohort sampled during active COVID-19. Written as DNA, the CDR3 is TGTGCCAGCAGCCCTCACAGCGGGGGATACAATGAGCAGTTCTTC. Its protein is CASSPHSGGYNEQFF.